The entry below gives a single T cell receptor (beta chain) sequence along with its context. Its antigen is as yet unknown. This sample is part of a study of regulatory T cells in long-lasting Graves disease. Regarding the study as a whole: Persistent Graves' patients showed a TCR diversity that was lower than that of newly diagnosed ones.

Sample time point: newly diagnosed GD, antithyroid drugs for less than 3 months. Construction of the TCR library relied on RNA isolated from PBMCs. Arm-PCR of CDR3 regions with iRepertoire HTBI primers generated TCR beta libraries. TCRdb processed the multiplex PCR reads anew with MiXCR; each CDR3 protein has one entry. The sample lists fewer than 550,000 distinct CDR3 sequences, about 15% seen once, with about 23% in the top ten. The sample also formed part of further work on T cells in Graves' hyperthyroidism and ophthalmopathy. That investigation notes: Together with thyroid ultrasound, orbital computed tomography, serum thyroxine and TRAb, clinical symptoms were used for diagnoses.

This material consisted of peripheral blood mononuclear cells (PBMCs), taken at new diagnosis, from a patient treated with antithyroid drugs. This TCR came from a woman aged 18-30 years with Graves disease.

The CDR3 DNA reads as TGTGCCAGCAGCCAAAACGGAGTACGTCAAGAGACCCAGTACTTC. Protein product: CASSQNGVRQETQYF. The V gene is TRBV7-2, the J gene TRBJ2-4, with D hard to call. The last part of the DNA fits TRBJ2-5 better; the J call may be wrong. The CDR3 is 15 residues long. CDR1 and CDR2 from the germline V gene are SGHTA and FQGNSA.